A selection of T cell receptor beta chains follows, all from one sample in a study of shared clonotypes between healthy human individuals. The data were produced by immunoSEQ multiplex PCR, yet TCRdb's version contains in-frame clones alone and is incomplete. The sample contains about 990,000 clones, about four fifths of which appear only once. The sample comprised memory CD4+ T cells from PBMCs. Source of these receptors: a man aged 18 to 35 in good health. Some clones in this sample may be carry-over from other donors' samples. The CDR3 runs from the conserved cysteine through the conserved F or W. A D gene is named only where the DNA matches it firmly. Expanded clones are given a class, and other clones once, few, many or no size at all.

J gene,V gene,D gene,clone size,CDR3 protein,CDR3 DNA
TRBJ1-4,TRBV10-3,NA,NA,CAISDNQNEKLFF,TGTGCCATCAGTGACAACCAGAATGAAAAACTGTTTTTT
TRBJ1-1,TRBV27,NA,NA,CASTPRGSTEAFF,TGTGCCAGCACCCCTCGGGGTTCCACTGAAGCTTTCTTT
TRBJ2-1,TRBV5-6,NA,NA,CASSLAGQPYNEQFF,TGTGCCAGCAGCTTGGCTGGCCAACCCTACAATGAGCAGTTCTTC
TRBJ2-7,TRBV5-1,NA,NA,CASKPLPSAYEQYF,TGCGCCAGCAAACCCCTACCCTCGGCGTACGAGCAGTACTTC
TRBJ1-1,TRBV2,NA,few,CASRVGNTEAFF,TGTGCCAGCAGGGTGGGGAACACTGAAGCTTTCTTT
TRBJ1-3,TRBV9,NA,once,CASSPQGAGGNTIYF,TGTGCCAGCAGCCCCCAAGGGGCCGGCGGAAACACCATATATTTT
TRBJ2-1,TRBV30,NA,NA,CAWSVPPGRDGEQFF,TGTGCCTGGAGTGTACCCCCCGGAAGGGACGGTGAGCAGTTCTTC
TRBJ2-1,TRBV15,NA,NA,CATSRDPDLTYNEQFF,TGTGCCACCAGCAGAGATCCTGATTTAACCTACAATGAGCAGTTCTTC
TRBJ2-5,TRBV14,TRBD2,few,CASSRRAGVETQYF,TGTGCCAGCAGCCGCAGAGCGGGAGTAGAGACCCAGTACTTC
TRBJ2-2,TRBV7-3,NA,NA,CASSLRLGNTGELFF,TGTGCCAGCAGCTTGAGGCTGGGTAACACCGGGGAGCTGTTTTTT
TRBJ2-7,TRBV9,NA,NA,CASSVTGEGAMYEQYF,TGTGCCAGCAGCGTCACTGGGGAGGGGGCTATGTACGAGCAGTACTTC
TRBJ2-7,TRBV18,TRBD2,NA,CASSPGLAGEGQYF,TGTGCCAGCTCACCCGGACTAGCGGGAGAGGGGCAGTACTTC
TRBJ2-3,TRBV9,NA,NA,CASSVAWADTQYF,TGTGCCAGCAGCGTAGCATGGGCAGATACGCAGTATTTT
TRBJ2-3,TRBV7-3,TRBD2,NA,CASSTAGLAGGGTDTQYF,TGTGCCAGCAGCACCGCGGGACTAGCGGGAGGAGGCACAGATACGCAGTATTTT